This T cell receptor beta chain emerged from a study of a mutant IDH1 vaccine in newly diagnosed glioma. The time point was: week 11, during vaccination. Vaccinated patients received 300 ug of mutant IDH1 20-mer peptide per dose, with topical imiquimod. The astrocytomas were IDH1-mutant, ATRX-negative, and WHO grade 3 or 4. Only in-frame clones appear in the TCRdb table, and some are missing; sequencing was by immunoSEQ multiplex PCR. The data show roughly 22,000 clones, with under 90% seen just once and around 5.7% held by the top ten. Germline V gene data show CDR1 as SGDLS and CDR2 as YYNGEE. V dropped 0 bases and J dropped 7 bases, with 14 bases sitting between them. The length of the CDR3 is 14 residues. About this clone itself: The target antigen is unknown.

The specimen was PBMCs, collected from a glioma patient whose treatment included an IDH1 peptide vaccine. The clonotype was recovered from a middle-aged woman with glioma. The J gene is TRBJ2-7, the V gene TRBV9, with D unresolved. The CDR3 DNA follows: TGTGCCAGCAGCGTAGCTACGTATGCCGGTGAGCAGTACTTC. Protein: CASSVATYAGEQYF. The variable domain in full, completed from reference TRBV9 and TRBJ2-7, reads DSGVTQTPKHLITATGQRVTLRCSPRSGDLSVYWYQQSLDQGLQFLIQYYNGEERAKGNILERFSAQQFPDLHSELNLSSLELGDSALYFCASSVATYAGEQYFGPGTRLTVT.